The rows below give T cell receptor beta chains drawn from one sample of a study of cytomegalovirus exposure and HLA in healthy donors. Generated by immunoSEQ multiplex PCR, the TCRdb table keeps only in-frame clones and is missing some. This table holds approximately 100,000 clones, over 70% found once. Specimen: PBMCs. These receptors were collected from a male donor in good health and CMV-seropositive. CDR3s include the opening cysteine and the closing phenylalanine or tryptophan. Each record gives: J gene, V gene, clone size, D gene, CDR3 protein, CDR3 DNA. A D gene is named only where the DNA matches it firmly. Clone size is shown for a subset of rows, as once, few, many or a class of expanded clone.

J gene: TRBJ1-1
V gene: TRBV19
clone size: .
D gene: .
CDR3 protein: CASSIEQQGLRAEAFF
CDR3 DNA: TGTGCCAGTAGTATAGAACAACAGGGCTTGCGGGCTGAAGCTTTCTTT

J gene: TRBJ1-4
V gene: TRBV5-4
clone size: .
D gene: .
CDR3 protein: CASSLDRNEKLFF
CDR3 DNA: TGTGCCAGCAGCTTGGACAGGAATGAAAAACTGTTTTTT

J gene: TRBJ1-1
V gene: TRBV28
clone size: .
D gene: .
CDR3 protein: CASSLTTRNTEAFF
CDR3 DNA: TGTGCCAGCAGTTTAACCACACGGAACACTGAAGCTTTCTTT

J gene: TRBJ2-5
V gene: TRBV27
clone size: few
D gene: .
CDR3 protein: CASSLGRPHEETQYF
CDR3 DNA: TGTGCCAGCAGTTTGGGCAGGCCTCATGAAGAGACCCAGTACTTC

J gene: TRBJ1-1
V gene: TRBV6-5
clone size: once
D gene: .
CDR3 protein: CASDGGLGTEAFF
CDR3 DNA: TGTGCCAGCGACGGGGGGCTGGGGACTGAAGCTTTCTTT

J gene: TRBJ2-3
V gene: TRBV9
clone size: .
D gene: TRBD2
CDR3 protein: CASSVAGGLARDTQYF
CDR3 DNA: TGTGCCAGCAGCGTAGCGGGGGGACTAGCCCGGGATACGCAGTATTTT

J gene: TRBJ2-7
V gene: TRBV19
clone size: .
D gene: TRBD1
CDR3 protein: CASRTTGSSYEQYF
CDR3 DNA: TGTGCCAGTAGGACGACAGGGAGCTCCTACGAGCAGTACTTC

J gene: TRBJ2-7
V gene: TRBV9
clone size: .
D gene: .
CDR3 protein: CASSVDDLRYEQYF
CDR3 DNA: TGTGCCAGCAGCGTAGACGATCTACGCTACGAGCAGTACTTC

J gene: TRBJ1-2
V gene: TRBV5-6
clone size: few
D gene: TRBD1
CDR3 protein: CASSSSGTGYGYTF
CDR3 DNA: TGTGCCAGCAGCTCCTCCGGGACAGGATATGGCTACACCTTC

J gene: TRBJ1-1
V gene: TRBV6-5
clone size: few
D gene: .
CDR3 protein: CASTKQGNTEAFF
CDR3 DNA: TGTGCCAGCACCAAACAGGGGAACACTGAAGCTTTCTTT

J gene: TRBJ1-1
V gene: TRBV15
clone size: .
D gene: TRBD1
CDR3 protein: CATSRGDSLNTEAFF
CDR3 DNA: TGTGCCACCAGCAGAGGGGACAGTTTGAACACTGAAGCTTTCTTT

J gene: TRBJ2-3
V gene: TRBV30
clone size: .
D gene: .
CDR3 protein: CAWSRPTDTQYF
CDR3 DNA: TGTGCCTGGAGTCGTCCCACAGATACGCAGTATTTT

J gene: TRBJ2-1
V gene: TRBV5-4
clone size: .
D gene: TRBD2
CDR3 protein: CASSLTLMLAGGQTNEQFF
CDR3 DNA: TGTGCCAGCAGCTTGACTTTAATGCTAGCGGGTGGCCAGACCAATGAGCAGTTCTTC

J gene: TRBJ1-1
V gene: TRBV7-2
clone size: .
D gene: TRBD1
CDR3 protein: CASSFYDRGRPAFF
CDR3 DNA: TGTGCCAGCAGCTTTTATGACAGGGGGCGCCCAGCTTTCTTT

J gene: TRBJ1-4
V gene: TRBV5-1
clone size: .
D gene: .
CDR3 protein: CASSLDLSHVIGLFF
CDR3 DNA: TGCGCCAGCAGCTTGGATCTGAGCCATGTGATCGGGCTGTTTTTT

J gene: TRBJ1-1
V gene: TRBV7-9
clone size: few
D gene: .
CDR3 protein: CASSLVSQIYTEAFF
CDR3 DNA: TGTGCCAGCAGCTTAGTCAGTCAAATCTACACTGAAGCTTTCTTT

J gene: TRBJ2-3
V gene: TRBV5-4
clone size: .
D gene: TRBD2
CDR3 protein: CASSPNQVIAGNTDTQYF
CDR3 DNA: TGTGCCAGCAGCCCCAACCAAGTCATAGCGGGGAACACAGATACGCAGTATTTT

J gene: TRBJ2-1
V gene: TRBV6-5
clone size: .
D gene: .
CDR3 protein: CASRKQGAHNEQFF
CDR3 DNA: TGTGCCAGCAGGAAACAGGGTGCGCACAATGAGCAGTTCTTC

J gene: TRBJ2-1
V gene: TRBV28
clone size: .
D gene: .
CDR3 protein: CASSLGSLTYNEQFF
CDR3 DNA: TGTGCCAGCAGTTTGGGTAGCCTAACCTACAATGAGCAGTTCTTC

J gene: TRBJ1-5
V gene: TRBV28
clone size: few
D gene: .
CDR3 protein: CASSLYGQLSNQPQNF
CDR3 DNA: TGTGCCAGCAGTTTGTACGGACAGCTTAGCAATCAGCCCCAGAATTTT

J gene: TRBJ2-2
V gene: TRBV4-2
clone size: .
D gene: .
CDR3 protein: CASSRASKTGELFF
CDR3 DNA: TGTGCCAGCAGCCGAGCCTCCAAGACCGGGGAGCTGTTTTTT

J gene: TRBJ2-5
V gene: TRBV25-1
clone size: few
D gene: TRBD2
CDR3 protein: CASSRAGAGETQYF
CDR3 DNA: TGTGCCAGCAGTCGAGCGGGAGCGGGGGAGACCCAGTACTTC

J gene: TRBJ2-5
V gene: TRBV5-4
clone size: .
D gene: TRBD1
CDR3 protein: CASSLPGQAETQYF
CDR3 DNA: TGTGCCAGCAGCTTGCCGGGACAGGCGGAGACCCAGTACTTC

J gene: TRBJ1-3
V gene: TRBV6-1
clone size: .
D gene: .
CDR3 protein: CASSESFAGGLGNTIYF
CDR3 DNA: TGTGCCAGCAGTGAAAGCTTCGCGGGGGGGCTGGGAAACACCATATATTTT

J gene: TRBJ1-1
V gene: TRBV29-1
clone size: .
D gene: .
CDR3 protein: CSVIRDTEAFF
CDR3 DNA: TGCAGCGTGATACGGGACACTGAAGCTTTCTTT

J gene: TRBJ1-1
V gene: TRBV29-1
clone size: once
D gene: .
CDR3 protein: CSVELVSGTEAFF
CDR3 DNA: TGCAGCGTTGAATTGGTGTCGGGCACTGAAGCTTTCTTT

J gene: TRBJ2-5
V gene: TRBV7-2
clone size: .
D gene: TRBD2
CDR3 protein: CASSLDGRALETQYF
CDR3 DNA: TGTGCCAGCAGCTTGGACGGGAGGGCATTGGAGACCCAGTACTTC

J gene: TRBJ2-7
V gene: TRBV29-1
clone size: few
D gene: .
CDR3 protein: CSVLLRGTYEQYF
CDR3 DNA: TGCAGCGTTCTCCTCAGGGGTACCTACGAGCAGTACTTC

J gene: TRBJ2-5
V gene: TRBV6-1
clone size: .
D gene: TRBD1
CDR3 protein: CASRGQGGRETQYF
CDR3 DNA: TGTGCCAGCAGGGGACAGGGGGGCCGGGAGACCCAGTACTTC

J gene: TRBJ2-5
V gene: TRBV5-4
clone size: .
D gene: .
CDR3 protein: CASSFPGQGAQETQYF
CDR3 DNA: TGTGCCAGCAGCTTTCCGGGACAAGGGGCCCAAGAGACCCAGTACTTC

J gene: TRBJ1-3
V gene: TRBV7-9
clone size: .
D gene: TRBD1
CDR3 protein: CASSSIGTGWYSGNTIYF
CDR3 DNA: TGTGCCAGCAGCTCGATAGGGACAGGGTGGTATTCTGGAAACACCATATATTTT

J gene: TRBJ2-3
V gene: TRBV2
clone size: .
D gene: .
CDR3 protein: CASSDIVSPASTDTQYF
CDR3 DNA: TGTGCCAGCAGTGATATTGTGAGCCCTGCAAGCACAGATACGCAGTATTTT

J gene: TRBJ2-1
V gene: TRBV28
clone size: few
D gene: TRBD1
CDR3 protein: CASSLILRGIRGQGENEQFF
CDR3 DNA: TGTGCCAGCAGTTTAATTTTGAGAGGGATTAGGGGACAGGGGGAGAATGAGCAGTTCTTC

J gene: TRBJ1-1
V gene: TRBV7-2
clone size: .
D gene: TRBD1
CDR3 protein: CASSSQGAIMNTEAFF
CDR3 DNA: TGTGCCAGCAGTTCCCAGGGGGCAATCATGAACACTGAAGCTTTCTTT

J gene: TRBJ1-2
V gene: TRBV7-2
clone size: .
D gene: TRBD1
CDR3 protein: CASSLLSGGTGYTF
CDR3 DNA: TGTGCCAGCAGCTTATTGTCAGGGGGCACCGGCTACACCTTC

J gene: TRBJ2-2
V gene: TRBV5-1
clone size: few
D gene: TRBD2
CDR3 protein: CASSLAPAGGNTGELFF
CDR3 DNA: TGCGCCAGCAGCTTGGCCCCAGCGGGAGGGAACACCGGGGAGCTGTTTTTT

J gene: TRBJ2-7
V gene: TRBV28
clone size: .
D gene: TRBD1
CDR3 protein: CASRLQGAHEQYF
CDR3 DNA: TGTGCCAGCAGGTTACAGGGGGCCCACGAGCAGTACTTC

J gene: TRBJ2-1
V gene: TRBV29-1
clone size: .
D gene: TRBD2
CDR3 protein: CSVVGGLAGGPGLDEQFF
CDR3 DNA: TGCAGCGTTGTGGGGGGGCTAGCGGGAGGGCCGGGTCTCGATGAGCAGTTCTTC

J gene: TRBJ2-2
V gene: TRBV10-1
clone size: .
D gene: .
CDR3 protein: CASSGGRVNTGELFF
CDR3 DNA: TGCGCCAGCAGTGGGGGCAGGGTGAACACCGGGGAGCTGTTTTTT

J gene: TRBJ2-3
V gene: TRBV7-3
clone size: .
D gene: TRBD1
CDR3 protein: CASSDRGRQQDTQYF
CDR3 DNA: TGTGCCAGCAGCGACAGGGGGCGCCAGCAGGATACGCAGTATTTT

J gene: TRBJ1-2
V gene: TRBV1
clone size: .
D gene: .
CDR3 protein: CTSSPSHRGPFYGYTF
CDR3 DNA: TGCACCAGCAGCCCATCACACAGGGGACCCTTTTATGGCTACACCTTC

J gene: TRBJ1-3
V gene: TRBV9
clone size: .
D gene: .
CDR3 protein: CASSPEQGYSGNTIYF
CDR3 DNA: TGTGCCAGCAGCCCGGAACAGGGCTACTCTGGAAACACCATATATTTT

J gene: TRBJ2-7
V gene: TRBV18
clone size: .
D gene: .
CDR3 protein: CASSPDSYYEQYF
CDR3 DNA: TGTGCCAGCTCACCGGACAGCTACTACGAGCAGTACTTC

J gene: TRBJ2-3
V gene: TRBV5-4
clone size: .
D gene: .
CDR3 protein: CASSRVTDTQYF
CDR3 DNA: TGTGCCAGCAGTCGGGTGACAGATACGCAGTATTTT

J gene: TRBJ1-1
V gene: TRBV10-3
clone size: .
D gene: TRBD1
CDR3 protein: CAISAPTGGEAFF
CDR3 DNA: TGTGCCATCAGTGCCCCGACAGGGGGTGAAGCTTTCTTT

J gene: TRBJ1-6
V gene: TRBV7-2
clone size: .
D gene: .
CDR3 protein: CASTVGPRGSLSPLHF
CDR3 DNA: TGTGCCAGCACCGTGGGGCCAAGGGGATCCCTCTCACCCCTCCACTTT

J gene: TRBJ2-1
V gene: TRBV5-1
clone size: .
D gene: .
CDR3 protein: CASSFGGIGRYNEQFF
CDR3 DNA: TGCGCCAGCAGCTTCGGGGGAATCGGCAGGTACAATGAGCAGTTCTTC

J gene: TRBJ1-1
V gene: TRBV4-2
clone size: .
D gene: .
CDR3 protein: CASSPRTMNTEAFF
CDR3 DNA: TGTGCCAGCAGCCCGAGGACAATGAACACTGAAGCTTTCTTT

J gene: TRBJ2-5
V gene: TRBV6-4
clone size: .
D gene: TRBD1
CDR3 protein: CASSTGTGEETQYF
CDR3 DNA: TGTGCCAGCAGCACCGGGACAGGGGAAGAGACCCAGTACTTC

J gene: TRBJ2-7
V gene: TRBV28
clone size: .
D gene: .
CDR3 protein: CASSWVPEPGYEQYF
CDR3 DNA: TGTGCCAGCAGTTGGGTCCCGGAGCCAGGGTACGAGCAGTACTTC

J gene: TRBJ2-7
V gene: TRBV6-1
clone size: .
D gene: .
CDR3 protein: CASGGSTYEQYF
CDR3 DNA: TGTGCCAGCGGGGGGTCTACCTACGAGCAGTACTTC

J gene: TRBJ2-3
V gene: TRBV4-1
clone size: .
D gene: .
CDR3 protein: CASSQQGADTQYF
CDR3 DNA: TGCGCCAGCAGCCAACAAGGGGCAGATACGCAGTATTTT

J gene: TRBJ2-7
V gene: TRBV6-5
clone size: .
D gene: TRBD2
CDR3 protein: CASSRGGRAGEQYF
CDR3 DNA: TGTGCCAGCAGTCGAGGAGGGAGGGCGGGAGAGCAGTACTTC

J gene: TRBJ2-2
V gene: TRBV5-4
clone size: .
D gene: TRBD2
CDR3 protein: CASSLRGGETGELFF
CDR3 DNA: TGTGCCAGCAGCTTGCGTGGGGGGGAGACCGGGGAGCTGTTTTTT

J gene: TRBJ1-1
V gene: TRBV5-1
clone size: .
D gene: .
CDR3 protein: CASSVSRRGMNTEAFF
CDR3 DNA: TGCGCCAGCAGCGTAAGCCGGAGGGGCATGAACACTGAAGCTTTCTTT

J gene: TRBJ2-7
V gene: TRBV14
clone size: few
D gene: .
CDR3 protein: CASSQVVGSEQYF
CDR3 DNA: TGTGCCAGCAGCCAAGTCGTAGGGAGCGAGCAGTACTTC

J gene: TRBJ1-2
V gene: TRBV6-4
clone size: .
D gene: .
CDR3 protein: CASSPGGISNSYTF
CDR3 DNA: TGTGCCAGCAGCCCCGGCGGGATCAGCAATAGCTACACCTTC

J gene: TRBJ2-7
V gene: TRBV7-2
clone size: .
D gene: .
CDR3 protein: CAREGAHEQYF
CDR3 DNA: TGTGCCAGGGAGGGGGCCCACGAGCAGTACTTC